The clone carrying this T cell receptor (beta chain) has at least ten counts. Its matching antigen is unknown. The CDR3 consists of 13 residues. The entry originates in a study of response to subunit inactivated influenza vaccine. Study observations and caveats: That few new T cells are recruited by each seasonal influenza vaccination was the authors' suggestion.

TCRdb re-derived calls from the RT-PCR reads in MiXCR, one entry per CDR3 protein. This table holds about 520,000 distinct CDR3 sequences, roughly 11% found once. V and J are TRBV21-1 and TRBJ2-5. TRBV21-1 is recorded as a pseudogene. The source of this sequence is a man aged 50 to 59 who received an inactivated influenza vaccine. Sequenced here: PBMCs from blood, sampled 40 to 50 days after vaccination. The CDR3, as DNA: TGTGCCAGCAGCAAGCTTAACCAAGAGACCCAGTACTTC. It specifies CASSKLNQETQYF.